This T cell receptor (beta chain) was sequenced during a study of T cell responses to AZD1222 COVID-19 vaccine. Clones were read by immunoSEQ multiplex PCR, and TCRdb kept only the in-frame ones, dropping some. The data show more than 70,000 clones, approximately 89% seen once. This CDR3 spans 13 amino acids. Germline CDR1 SQVTM, CDR2 ANQGSEA. V dropped 3 bases and J dropped 2 bases, with 10 bases sitting between them. The sequence was obtained from an adult who received the AZD1222 COVID-19 vaccine. Sequenced here: peripheral blood, sampled 28 days after the second AZD1222 dose. V and J are TRBV29-1 and TRBJ1-2, with D hard to call. CDR3 DNA sequence: TGCAGCGTTGAGCGGGTCCGGAACTATGGCTACACCTTC. Protein: CSVERVRNYGYTF.